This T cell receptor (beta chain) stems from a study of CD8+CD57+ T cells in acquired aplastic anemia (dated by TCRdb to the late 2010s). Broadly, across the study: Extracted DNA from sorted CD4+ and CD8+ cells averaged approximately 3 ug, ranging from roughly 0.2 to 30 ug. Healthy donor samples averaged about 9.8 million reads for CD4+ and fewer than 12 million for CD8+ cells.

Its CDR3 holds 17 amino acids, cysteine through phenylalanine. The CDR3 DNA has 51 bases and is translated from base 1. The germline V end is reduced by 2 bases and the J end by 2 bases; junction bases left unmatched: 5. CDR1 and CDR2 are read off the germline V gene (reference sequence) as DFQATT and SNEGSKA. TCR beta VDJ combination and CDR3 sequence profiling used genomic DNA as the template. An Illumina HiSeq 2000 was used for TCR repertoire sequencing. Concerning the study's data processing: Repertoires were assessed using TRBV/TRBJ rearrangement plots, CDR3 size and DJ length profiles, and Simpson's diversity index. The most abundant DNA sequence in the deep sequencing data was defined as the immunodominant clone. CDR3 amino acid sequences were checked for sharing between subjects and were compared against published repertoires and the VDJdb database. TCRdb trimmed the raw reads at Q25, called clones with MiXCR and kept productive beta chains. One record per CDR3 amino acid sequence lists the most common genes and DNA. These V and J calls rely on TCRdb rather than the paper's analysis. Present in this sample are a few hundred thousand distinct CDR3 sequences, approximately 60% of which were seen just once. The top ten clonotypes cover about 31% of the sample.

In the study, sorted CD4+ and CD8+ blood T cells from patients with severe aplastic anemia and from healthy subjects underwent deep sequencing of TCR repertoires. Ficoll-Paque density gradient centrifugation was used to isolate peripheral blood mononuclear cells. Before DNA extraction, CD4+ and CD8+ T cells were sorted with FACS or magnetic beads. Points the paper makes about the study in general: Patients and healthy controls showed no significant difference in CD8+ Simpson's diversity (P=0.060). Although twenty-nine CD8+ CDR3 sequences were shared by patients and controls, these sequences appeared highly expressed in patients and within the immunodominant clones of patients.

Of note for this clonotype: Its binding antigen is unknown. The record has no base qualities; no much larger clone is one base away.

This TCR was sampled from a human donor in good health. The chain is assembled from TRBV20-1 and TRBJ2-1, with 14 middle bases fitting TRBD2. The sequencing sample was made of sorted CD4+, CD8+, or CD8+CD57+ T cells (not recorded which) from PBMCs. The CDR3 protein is CSARTTSGRAPYNEQFF. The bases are TGCAGTGCTAGAACGACTAGCGGGAGGGCCCCCTACAATGAGCAGTTCTTC.